These 24 T cell receptor beta chains were sequenced from one sample in a study of blood T cell repertoires in COVID-19. Measured with immunoSEQ multiplex PCR; TCRdb has only the in-frame clones, and not every one. The repertoire includes some 250,000 clones, roughly 90% of them detected once, and 2% to 2.5% sits in the top ten. The sequenced sample was peripheral blood. The receptor source for this set is a young man who had recovered from COVID-19.

V is TRBV3-1 (or the pseudogene TRBV3-2) and J is TRBJ2-7, with unresolved D. Germline V gene data show CDR1 as LGHDT and CDR2 as YNNKEL (reference sequence). This CDR3 contains 13 residues. The V end lost 4 bases, the J end lost 3 bases, and 10 bases lay between the germline ends. CDR3 DNA: TGTGCCAGCAGCCTTCAATCTAGCTACGAGCAGTACTTC. This translates into CASSLQSSYEQYF.

This chain uses TRBV5-1 with TRBJ2-1; 10 bases match TRBD2. There are 15 residues in the CDR3. Unmatched junction bases numbered 9, after V lost 5 bases and J lost 7 bases. Germline V lookup: CDR1 SGHRS, CDR2 YFSETQ. This CDR3 reads CASRTSGFRGNEQFF. In nucleotides, the CDR3 is TGCGCCAGCAGGACTAGCGGGTTTCGGGGGAATGAGCAGTTCTTC.

The chain uses TRBV15 and TRBJ2-2, with TRBD1 as a possible D gene (5 bases). Trimming left V 4 bases short and J 5 bases short, with 14 bases between. The V gene's germline CDR1 is LNHNV and CDR2 YYDKDF (reference sequence). The CDR3 is 15 residues long. The DNA for the CDR3 is TGTGCCACCAGCAAAATCAGGGAAAGGACCGGGGAGCTGTTTTTT. This encodes CATSKIRERTGELFF.

V gene TRBV7-2 combines with J gene TRBJ1-2; 8 positions agree with TRBD1. In germline, CDR1 is SGHTA, CDR2 FQGNSA. The J segment lost 8 bases and the V segment lost 4 bases, leaving 9 bases of the junction unmatched. The CDR3 has 14 residues. The CDR3 region is CASSSTGGGGGYTF. As DNA, the CDR3 is TGTGCCAGCAGCTCCACAGGGGGAGGAGGAGGCTACACCTTC.

The rearrangement uses TRBV7-9 and TRBJ1-5, with TRBD1 identical over 12 bases. Germline V gene lookup returns CDR1 SEHNR and CDR2 FQNEAQ (reference sequence). The CDR3 contains 17 residues. With 5 bases clipped from V and 4 bases from J, the junction kept 9 bases outside the gene matches. For the CDR3, the DNA is TGTGCCAGCAGCAGGGACAGGGGGCAGGTTTGGAATCAGCCCCAGCATTTT. It is translated as CASSRDRGQVWNQPQHF. The full variable domain, its missing parts supplied by reference TRBV7-9 and TRBJ1-5, is DTGVSQNPRHKITKRGQNVTFRCDPISEHNRLYWYRQTLGQGPEFLTYFQNEAQLEKSRLLSDRFSAERPKGSFSTLEIQRTEQGDSAMYLCASSRDRGQVWNQPQHFGDGTRLSIL.

The V gene is TRBV12-5, the J gene TRBJ1-1; D is perhaps TRBD1 (6 bases). The CDR3 runs 13 residues. Looked up from germline, CDR1 is LGHNT and CDR2 is FRNRAP. V lost 3 bases and J 3 bases, leaving 8 bases between the germline ends. The CDR3 DNA sequence: TGTGCTAGTGGTTTAGGGACACACACTGAAGCTTTCTTT. Translated: CASGLGTHTEAFF. Complete variable domain (other parts from reference TRBV12-5 and TRBJ1-1): DARVTQTPRHKVTEMGQEVTMRCQPILGHNTVFWYRQTMMQGLELLAYFRNRAPLDDSGMPKDRFSAEMPDATLATLKIQPSEPRDSAVYFCASGLGTHTEAFFGQGTRLTVV.

The CDR3 sequence is CASSYDRVNQPQHF. CDR3 in DNA: TGTGCCAGCAGTTACGACAGGGTCAATCAGCCCCAGCATTTT. This chain joins TRBV6-5 and TRBJ1-5; TRBD1 matches 7 bases. Trimming cost V 2 bases and J 3 bases; bases outside gene matches: 1. CDR1 is MNHEY, CDR2 SVGAGI, per germline. The CDR3 is 14 residues long.

This rearrangement joins TRBV7-2 to TRBJ1-4; 7 bases map to TRBD1. Trimming at V came to 1 base and at J to 6 bases, leaving 5 bases not matched to a gene. This CDR3 comprises 15 residues. CDR1 SGHTA and CDR2 FQGNSA come from the germline V gene. CDR3 DNA: TGTGCCAGCAGCTTAGGGCAGGGGGGTTATGAAAAACTGTTTTTT. Translated, it gives CASSLGQGGYEKLFF.

The chain combines TRBV5-1 with TRBJ1-6; D is ambiguous. Trimming took 5 bases from V and 3 from J, leaving 18 bases between them. Germline V gives CDR1 SGHRS, CDR2 YFSETQ. The CDR3 covers 17 residues. CDR3 bases: TGCGCCAGCAGTAGGCTCTCCCCGGGTCTCTATAATTCACCCCTCCACTTT. As protein: CASSRLSPGLYNSPLHF.

The chain joins TRBV12-5 to TRBJ1-2, with 8 bases aligning to TRBD1. Per germline, CDR1 LGHNT and CDR2 FRNRAP. The length of the CDR3 is 13 residues. Trimming cost V 6 bases and J 6 bases; bases outside gene matches: 6. CDR3 DNA: TGTGCTAGTGGGGGTTCAGGGGGCCATGGCTACACCTTC. It encodes CASGGSGGHGYTF. Based on the CDR3 plus reference TRBV12-5 and TRBJ1-2, the full variable domain is DARVTQTPRHKVTEMGQEVTMRCQPILGHNTVFWYRQTMMQGLELLAYFRNRAPLDDSGMPKDRFSAEMPDATLATLKIQPSEPRDSAVYFCASGGSGGHGYTFGSGTRLTVV.

This chain links TRBV6-4 with TRBJ2-5; a possible D gene is TRBD1 (6 bases). Trimming stripped 0 bases from V and 4 bases from J, with 9 bases between. This CDR3 has 14 residues. Germline lookup yields CDR1 MRHNA and CDR2 SNTAGT. The chain's CDR3 is CASSDSRGSETQYF. CDR3 coding DNA: TGTGCCAGCAGTGACTCGAGGGGGTCAGAGACCCAGTACTTC.

The rearrangement uses TRBV6-5 and TRBJ1-3; 8 positions match TRBD1. The length of the CDR3 is 16 residues. The germline gives CDR1 MNHEY, CDR2 SVGAGI. J lost 2 bases, V lost 4 bases, and 7 bases had no gene match. The CDR3 DNA is TGTGCCAGCAGTTCGACAGGGGTTTTAGCTGGAAACACCATATATTTT. It codes for CASSSTGVLAGNTIYF.

This clone was picked up one time. This sequence joins TRBV7-6 and TRBJ1-4; D ambiguous. Germline CDR1 reads SGHVS; CDR2 reads FNYEAQ. This CDR3 comprises 10 residues. For the CDR3, the DNA is TGTGCAGCGGGGAATGAAAAACTGTTTTTT. Translation: CAAGNEKLFF.

The chain links TRBV6-5 to TRBJ2-3, with TRBD2 matching 7 bases. Germline V gene sequence: CDR1 MNHEY, CDR2 SVGAGI. With V trimmed by 5 bases and J by 0 bases, 2 bases remained unmatched. The CDR3 contains 14 residues. CDR3 nucleotide sequence: TGTGCCAGCAGTCTAGCGGACAGCACAGATACGCAGTATTTT. Amino acids: CASSLADSTDTQYF.

This chain uses TRBV9 with TRBJ1-5; 7 nucleotides align to TRBD1. Germline CDR1 reads SGDLS; CDR2 reads YYNGEE. Unmatched junction bases numbered 10, after V lost 3 bases and J lost 7 bases. The CDR3 is made up of 15 amino acids. CDR3 sequence reads: CASSGGDRVGQPQHF. The CDR3 region has the DNA TGTGCCAGCAGCGGAGGAGACAGGGTTGGGCAGCCCCAGCATTTT. Variable domain in full (rest from reference TRBV9 and TRBJ1-5): DSGVTQTPKHLITATGQRVTLRCSPRSGDLSVYWYQQSLDQGLQFLIQYYNGEERAKGNILERFSAQQFPDLHSELNLSSLELGDSALYFCASSGGDRVGQPQHFGDGTRLSIL.

V is TRBV19 and J is TRBJ1-2; 9 nucleotides match TRBD1. Germline CDR1 is LNHDA and CDR2 is SQIVND (reference sequence). CDR3 size: 12 residues. After removal of 10 bases from V and 8 bases from J, the junction contained 8 bases not matched to a gene. The CDR3 nucleotides read TGTGCCACATTACAGGGGGCGGAAGGCTACACCTTC. Translated: CATLQGAEGYTF. Filled out from reference TRBV19 and TRBJ1-2, the complete variable domain reads DGGITQSPKYLFRKEGQNVTLSCEQNLNHDAMYWYRQDPGQGLRLIYYSQIVNDFQKGDIAEGYSVSREKKESFPLTVTSAQKNPTAFYLCATLQGAEGYTFGSGTRLTVV.

The rearrangement links TRBV6-6 to TRBJ1-4; D is unresolved. V lost 6 bases to trimming and J lost 7 bases, with 15 bases between them. The CDR3 consists of 14 residues. The V gene's germline CDR1 is MNHNY and CDR2 SVGAGI (reference sequence). The CDR3 region has the DNA TGTGCCAGCAGCCACACCCGGGAGGGTGAAAAACTGTTTTTT. Protein: CASSHTREGEKLFF.

This clone has more than one count but fewer than ten. Other DNA sequences from this sample encode an identical CDR3 as well. The genes are TRBV5-4 and TRBJ2-5, with 7 bases matching TRBD1. Looked up from germline, CDR1 is SGHNT and CDR2 is YYREEE (reference sequence). The CDR3 consists of 12 residues. V was pared by 4 bases and J by 5 bases, with 2 bases of the junction left unmatched. The CDR3 protein is CASSPRGETQYF. DNA for the CDR3: TGTGCCAGCAGCCCCAGGGGGGAGACCCAGTACTTC.

The chain is built from TRBV2 and TRBJ2-1; D is possibly TRBD2 (7 bases). The V and J ends lost 7 bases and 5 bases respectively, with 21 bases between them. The germline V gene encodes CDR1 SNHLY and CDR2 FYNNEI. The CDR3 loop spans 16 amino acids. CDR3 residues: CASTAVRGGYHNEQFF. CDR3 DNA: TGTGCCAGCACCGCGGTAAGGGGGGGGTACCACAATGAGCAGTTCTTC.

The genes are TRBV5-6 and TRBJ1-5, with TRBD1 as a possible D gene (6 bases). V dropped 0 bases and J dropped 10 bases, with 17 bases sitting between them. Germline lookup yields CDR1 SGHDT and CDR2 YYEEEE. The CDR3 is 15 amino acids. CDR3 DNA sequence: TGTGCCAGCAGCTTGGTGGCAGGGGAGGGCAGCCCCCAGCATTTT. Translating gives CASSLVAGEGSPQHF. Supplemented by reference TRBV5-6 and TRBJ1-5, the full variable domain reads DAGVTQSPTHLIKTRGQQVTLRCSPKSGHDTVSWYQQALGQGPQFIFQYYEEEERQRGNFPDRFSGHQFPNYSSELNVNALLLGDSALYLCASSLVAGEGSPQHFGDGTRLSIL.

The J gene is TRBJ1-1, the V gene TRBV11-3; D not resolved. The CDR3 sequence is 14 residues long. Germline CDR1 SGHNT, CDR2 YENEEA. Trimming shortened V by 5 bases and J by 8 bases, and 18 bases separated the two germline ends. The DNA of the CDR3 is TGTGCCAGCAGCCCGGAACACAAGGGAGGGGAAGCTTTCTTT. Its protein is CASSPEHKGGEAFF.

The chain uses TRBV3-1 (or the pseudogene TRBV3-2) and TRBJ1-1; D is undetermined. CDR1 and CDR2 from the germline V gene are LGHDT and YNNKEL (reference sequence). The V end was cut by 9 bases, the J end by 1 base, with 12 bases between. The CDR3 is 13 residues long. CDR3 residues: CASGRGGNTEAFF. CDR3 in DNA: TGTGCCAGTGGACGGGGTGGGAACACTGAAGCTTTCTTT.

The rearrangement uses TRBV19 and TRBJ1-3; no definite D call. CDR1 is LNHDA and CDR2 is SQIVND in the germline V gene (reference sequence). Trimming removed 1 base at V and 1 base at J, with 5 bases between. The CDR3 runs to 14 residues. The CDR3 nucleotides read TGTGCCAGTAGTATAGGGCAGTCTGGAAACACCATATATTTT. It translates to CASSIGQSGNTIYF.

The chain combines TRBV30 with TRBJ1-2; D perhaps matches TRBD1 (6 bases). The CDR3 sequence is 12 residues long. Germline-derived CDR1 and CDR2 are GTSNPN and SVGIG (reference sequence). The ends were cut back, 0 bases at V and 8 bases at J, with 10 bases in the middle. CDR3 residues: CAWSVSRGGYTF. The CDR3 DNA reads TGTGCCTGGAGTGTTTCCAGGGGCGGCTACACCTTC.